This is a list of T cell receptor beta chains from one sample in a study of blood T cell repertoires in COVID-19. The assay was immunoSEQ multiplex PCR, and TCRdb's table has in-frame clones only and misses some. The sample carries about 240,000 clones, approximately 83% recorded once. Input material: peripheral blood. These receptors were collected from a woman aged 25 to 39 who had recovered from COVID-19. The CDR3 runs from the conserved cysteine through the conserved F or W. A D gene is named only where the DNA matches it firmly. Size is omitted from some rows. Given values are once, few, many or a class for expanded clones.

d_call,v_call,j_call,clone_size,cdr3_aa,cdr3_nt
TRBD2,TRBV2,TRBJ2-7,NA,CASSVSGGTYEQYF,TGTGCCAGCAGTGTTAGCGGGGGCACCTACGAGCAGTACTTC
TRBD1,TRBV5-6,TRBJ1-2,NA,CASTRTGLGGTALGYTF,TGTGCCAGCACCAGAACGGGGCTAGGGGGCACGGCTCTTGGCTACACCTTC
TRBD1,TRBV4-2,TRBJ1-1,NA,CASSQDYDQRTGEAFF,TGTGCCAGCAGCCAAGATTATGATCAAAGGACAGGTGAAGCTTTCTTT
TRBD1,TRBV7-9,TRBJ2-5,NA,CASSPGQGGETQYF,TGTGCCAGCAGCCCGGGACAGGGCGGAGAGACCCAGTACTTC
NA,TRBV7-9,TRBJ1-3,NA,CASSPPGPSSGNTIYF,TGTGCCAGCAGCCCCCCCGGTCCGAGCTCTGGAAACACCATATATTTT
NA,TRBV2,TRBJ2-3,NA,CASRRGGGYTDTQYF,TGTGCCAGCAGGAGGGGGGGCGGCTACACAGATACGCAGTATTTT
TRBD2,TRBV5-1,TRBJ2-3,NA,CASSPGLAGGTDTQYF,TGCGCCAGCAGCCCGGGACTAGCGGGGGGCACAGATACGCAGTATTTT
NA,TRBV6-5,TRBJ1-2,NA,CASTPRGRGGYTF,TGTGCCAGCACCCCGAGGGGGAGAGGTGGCTACACCTTC
NA,TRBV7-9,TRBJ2-5,NA,CASSSLPQGGGETQYF,TGTGCCAGCAGCTCCCTTCCACAGGGTGGTGGGGAGACCCAGTACTTC
NA,TRBV12-3/TRBV12-4,TRBJ1-3,NA,CASNAVTGNTIYF,TGTGCCAGCAATGCAGTTACTGGAAACACCATATATTTT
NA,TRBV6-5,TRBJ2-2,NA,CASRQGRLRELFF,TGTGCCAGCAGGCAGGGGAGATTACGGGAGCTGTTTTTT
TRBD1,TRBV10-3,TRBJ1-1,NA,CAISLQGDTEAFF,TGTGCCATCAGCCTACAGGGGGACACTGAAGCTTTCTTT
NA,TRBV29-1,TRBJ1-2,NA,CSVEEGVRGAGYGYTF,TGCAGCGTTGAGGAAGGGGTACGCGGGGCCGGCTATGGCTACACCTTC
TRBD2,TRBV19,TRBJ2-7,NA,CASSIPPLAGNYEQYF,TGTGCCAGTAGTATCCCCCCACTAGCGGGCAACTACGAGCAGTACTTC
NA,TRBV10-3,TRBJ1-3,NA,CAIQGFSGNTIYF,TGTGCCATCCAGGGCTTCTCTGGAAACACCATATATTTT
TRBD1,TRBV6-5,TRBJ2-5,once,CASRTGGVETQYF,TGTGCCAGTCGGACAGGGGGGGTTGAGACCCAGTACTTC
TRBD1,TRBV2,TRBJ2-5,NA,CASTNPPGQGAGETQYF,TGTGCCAGCACTAACCCACCGGGACAGGGGGCGGGAGAGACCCAGTACTTC
NA,TRBV5-4,TRBJ2-3,NA,CASKDSPLTYTQYF,TGTGCCTCCAAGGACAGCCCGCTCACGTATACGCAGTATTTT